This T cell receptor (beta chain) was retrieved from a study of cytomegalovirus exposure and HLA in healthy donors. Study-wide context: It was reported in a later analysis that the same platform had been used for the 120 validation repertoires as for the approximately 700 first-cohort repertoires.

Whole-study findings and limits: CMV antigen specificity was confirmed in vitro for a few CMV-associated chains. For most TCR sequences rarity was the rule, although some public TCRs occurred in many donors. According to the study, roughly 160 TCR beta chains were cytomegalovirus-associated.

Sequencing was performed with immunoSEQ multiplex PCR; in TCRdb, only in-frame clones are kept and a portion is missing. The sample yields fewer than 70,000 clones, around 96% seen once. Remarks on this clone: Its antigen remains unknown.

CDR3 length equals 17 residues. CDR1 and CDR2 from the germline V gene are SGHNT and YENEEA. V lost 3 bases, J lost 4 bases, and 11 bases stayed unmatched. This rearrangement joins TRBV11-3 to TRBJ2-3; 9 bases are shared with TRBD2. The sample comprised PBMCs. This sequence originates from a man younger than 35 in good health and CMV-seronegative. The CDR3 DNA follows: TGTGCCAGCAGCTTTCAATATAGCGGGAGTGGCCCAGATACGCAGTATTTT. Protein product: CASSFQYSGSGPDTQYF.